The clone carrying this T cell receptor (beta chain) is a singleton in its sample. This entry is derived from a study of blood T cell repertoires in COVID-19. Repertoires were generated with immunoSEQ multiplex PCR, while TCRdb's copy carries only in-frame clones and drops some. The data show about 210,000 clones, just over 90% seen once. The V and J ends lost 6 bases and 6 bases, in that order; junction bases with no gene match: 8. This CDR3 is 14 amino acids long. Germline CDR1 and CDR2: SGHTA and FQGTGA. This TCR derives from a man aged 25 to 40 with acute or convalescent COVID-19. The chain has TRBV7-3 and TRBJ2-1; 7 bases are shared with TRBD1. Material: peripheral blood. CDR3 residues: CASRAGTVGNEQFF. CDR3 DNA sequence: TGTGCCAGCAGAGCAGGGACAGTGGGCAATGAGCAGTTCTTC.